These 32 T cell receptor beta chains were all obtained from the same sample, sequenced in a study of blood T cell repertoires in COVID-19. Some clones are missing from TCRdb's copy, which holds only in-frame ones; the method was immunoSEQ multiplex PCR. The sample shows some 68,000 clones, 90% to 95% of them seen only once. The sample comprised peripheral blood. Source of these receptors: a man aged 35-49 years with COVID-19, enrolled during active disease.

The chain couples TRBV19 to TRBJ2-2; possible D gene TRBD2, 6 bases. The germline V gene encodes CDR1 LNHDA and CDR2 SQIVND (reference sequence). The CDR3 has 14 amino acids. Trimming cost V 7 bases and J 2 bases, with 11 bases left between them. CDR3 region: CASMWGLNTGELFF. The CDR3 region has the DNA TGTGCCAGTATGTGGGGACTTAACACCGGGGAGCTGTTTTTT.

The chain links TRBV18 to TRBJ1-2, with 8 bases that match TRBD1. This CDR3 comprises 13 residues. Germline values: CDR1 KGHSH, CDR2 LQKENI. J was trimmed by 6 bases and V by 3 bases; bases with no gene match: 3. The CDR3 region has the DNA TGTGCCAGCTCACCGACAGGGGCGGATGGCTACACCTTC. Protein: CASSPTGADGYTF.

This CDR3 is CASSLVRAYEQYF. CDR3 nucleotide sequence: TGTGCCAGCAGCTTAGTCAGGGCCTACGAGCAGTACTTC. V gene TRBV11-2 combines with J gene TRBJ2-7; the D gene is possibly TRBD1 (5 bases). This CDR3 contains 13 residues. The V gene's germline CDR1 is SGHAT and CDR2 FQNNGV. Between the trimmed V and J ends, which lost 1 base and 2 bases, there was a span of 6 bases.

The chain carries TRBV6-6 and TRBJ2-7; 14 bases agree with TRBD2. Germline CDR1 reads MNHNY; CDR2 reads SVGAGI (reference sequence). With V trimmed by 5 bases and J by 7 bases, 13 bases remained unmatched. The CDR3 is 17 amino acids. For the CDR3, the DNA is TGTGCCAGCAGTCCCCTACCGGGACTAGCGGGGGCTGGGGAGCAGTACTTC. It encodes CASSPLPGLAGAGEQYF.

The chain couples TRBV29-1 to TRBJ2-1; no clear D. V was cut by 5 bases and J by 9 bases, with 14 bases left in between. CDR1 and CDR2 (germline): SQVTM, ANQGSEA. The CDR3 is 12 residues long. The DNA of the CDR3 is TGCAGCGTTCGGTGGGCTCATCGTGAGCAGTTCTTC. It translates to CSVRWAHREQFF.

This clone was observed a few times. The V gene is TRBV6-6, the J gene TRBJ1-3, with D tentatively TRBD1 (5 bases). In germline, CDR1 is MNHNY, CDR2 SVGAGI (reference sequence). This CDR3 is built from 16 residues. V gave up 5 bases and J gave up 0 bases, with 14 bases separating them. Here the CDR3 reads CASSGTGLTSGNTIYF. The DNA of the CDR3 is TGTGCCAGCAGTGGAACAGGCCTAACCTCTGGAAACACCATATATTTT.

The gene calls are TRBV5-6 and TRBJ1-6, with 7 bases identical to TRBD1. From germline, CDR1 is SGHDT and CDR2 YYEEEE. The CDR3 is 14 amino acids. J was trimmed by 6 bases and V by 3 bases; bases with no gene match: 3. CDR3 bases: TGTGCCAGCAGCTGGGGACAGCCTAATTCACCCCTCCACTTT. The encoded protein is CASSWGQPNSPLHF.

This rearrangement joins TRBV5-1 to TRBJ2-2, with unresolved D. V was clipped by 0 bases and J by 4 bases, with 10 bases between them. The CDR3 runs to 15 residues. Germline CDR1 and CDR2: SGHRS and YFSETQ. CDR3 bases: TGCGCCAGCAGCTTGGCCGACACCTTCACCGGGGAGCTGTTTTTT. The encoded protein is CASSLADTFTGELFF.

The chain has TRBV19 and TRBJ2-2, with D possibly being TRBD1 (6 bases). Between the trimmed V and J ends, which lost 3 bases and 7 bases, there was a span of 9 bases. The CDR3 has 13 residues. Germline lookup yields CDR1 LNHDA and CDR2 SQIVND (reference sequence). The CDR3 DNA sequence: TGTGCCAGTAGTATCCAGGGGATCGGGGAGCTGTTTTTT. Amino acid sequence: CASSIQGIGELFF.

The J gene is TRBJ2-7, the V gene TRBV28; D is ambiguous. CDR1 MDHEN and CDR2 SYDVKM come from the germline V gene. This CDR3 has 12 residues. Trimming removed 1 base from V and 9 bases from J, with 10 bases in between. The CDR3 DNA sequence: TGTGCCAGCAGTTTATCGTGGAGAGGGCAGTACTTC. Its translation is CASSLSWRGQYF. Complete variable domain (other parts from reference TRBV28 and TRBJ2-7): DVKVTQSSRYLVKRTGEKVFLECVQDMDHENMFWYRQDPGLGLRLIYFSYDVKMKEKGDIPEGYSVSREKKERFSLILESASTNQTSMYLCASSLSWRGQYFGPGTRLTVT.

The genes are TRBV6-5 and TRBJ1-1, with D maybe TRBD1 (5 bases). CDR1 and CDR2 (germline): MNHEY, SVGAGI. V was cut by 2 bases and J by 4 bases, with 17 bases left in between. This CDR3 has 16 amino acids. The CDR3 sequence is CASSYTSYRFGTEAFF. CDR3 nucleotide sequence: TGTGCCAGCAGTTACACTTCCTACAGGTTTGGCACTGAAGCTTTCTTT.

The J gene is TRBJ1-2, the V gene TRBV28, with D possibly being TRBD1 (6 bases). Trimming removed 1 base from V and 8 bases from J, with 20 bases in between. The germline V gene has CDR1 MDHEN and CDR2 SYDVKM. The CDR3 is 16 residues long. The CDR3 region has the DNA TGTGCCAGCAGTTTATCAGTAGCCTCAGGGGTAGAGGGCTACACCTTC. Encoded protein: CASSLSVASGVEGYTF.

The chain has TRBV6-5 and TRBJ2-5, with D possibly TRBD2 on 5 matching bases. V gave up 2 bases and J gave up 6 bases, with 10 bases separating them. Germline-derived CDR1 and CDR2 are MNHEY and SVGAGI. The CDR3 contains 13 residues. The CDR3 DNA reads as TGTGCCAGCAGTTACGGCGTCGGGAAGACCCAGTACTTC. This gives the protein CASSYGVGKTQYF.

V usage is TRBV2 and J usage is TRBJ1-1, with D possibly being TRBD1 (5 bases). Germline lookup yields CDR1 SNHLY and CDR2 FYNNEI. The CDR3 is 15 residues long. Trimming stripped 4 bases from V and 6 bases from J, with 18 bases between. CDR3 coding DNA: TGTGCCAGCAGTGTGGGCAGGGAAAGCTACTCTGAAGCTTTCTTT. This gives the protein CASSVGRESYSEAFF.

The chain joins TRBV5-1 to TRBJ2-7, with 7 bases aligning to TRBD1. The germline gives CDR1 SGHRS, CDR2 YFSETQ. The CDR3 runs to 16 residues. V was clipped by 1 base and J by 5 bases; unmatched bases: 12. CDR3 in DNA: TGCGCCAGCAGCTTGATCCCTTCGACAGGGTCCAACGAGCAGTACTTC. Protein: CASSLIPSTGSNEQYF.

This clone was counted a few times. The genes are TRBV2 and TRBJ1-5, with 7 bases matching TRBD1. V lost 2 bases to trimming and J lost 6 bases; unmatched junction nucleotides: 4. This CDR3 region has 14 residues. Looked up from germline, CDR1 is SNHLY and CDR2 is FYNNEI. CDR3: CASSETEGAQPQHF. CDR3 DNA: TGTGCCAGCAGTGAAACCGAGGGGGCTCAGCCCCAGCATTTT.

V is TRBV2 and J is TRBJ2-1, with 12 bases identical to TRBD2. Germline V gives CDR1 SNHLY, CDR2 FYNNEI. The junction had 5 bases not matched to a gene; V was cut back by 8 bases and J by 3 bases. The CDR3 runs 15 residues. The CDR3 region is CASRRTSGDYNEQFF. The CDR3 region has the DNA TGTGCCAGCCGCCGGACTAGCGGGGACTACAATGAGCAGTTCTTC.

V usage is TRBV29-1 and J usage is TRBJ2-5; perhaps TRBD2 as D (6 bases). Trimming took 6 bases from V and 4 from J, leaving 15 bases between them. In germline, CDR1 is SQVTM, CDR2 ANQGSEA. This CDR3 region has 13 residues. The CDR3 protein is CSVTATGGETQYF. DNA of the CDR3: TGCAGCGTGACGGCAACCGGGGGAGAGACCCAGTACTTC.

The chain has TRBV3-1 (or the pseudogene TRBV3-2) and TRBJ2-1, with 7 bases that match TRBD2. This CDR3 is built from 13 residues. In germline, CDR1 is LGHDT, CDR2 YNNKEL (reference sequence). Germline trimming cut 8 bases from V and 7 bases from J; bases unmatched to any gene: 8. CDR3 in amino acids: CASLLGGRNEQFF. The CDR3 nucleotides read TGTGCCAGCCTCCTGGGGGGGAGGAATGAGCAGTTCTTC.

The V and J genes are TRBV5-1 and TRBJ2-7, with D possibly TRBD1 on 5 matching bases. This CDR3 is 11 amino acids long. Germline V gene data show CDR1 as SGHRS and CDR2 as YFSETQ. Trimming cost V 4 bases and J 5 bases, with 7 bases left between them. CDR3 protein: CASSQQDEQYF. The DNA for the CDR3 is TGCGCCAGCAGCCAACAGGACGAGCAGTACTTC.

J is TRBJ2-5 and V is TRBV29-1, with 10 bases lining up with TRBD1. In germline, CDR1 is SQVTM, CDR2 ANQGSEA. The CDR3 spans 15 residues. V shed 5 bases, J shed 5 bases, and the junction held 11 bases outside the gene matches. The CDR3 region is CSVKKGQGIGETQYF. The CDR3 nucleotides are TGCAGCGTTAAGAAGGGACAGGGGATCGGGGAGACCCAGTACTTC.

V usage is TRBV5-4 and J usage is TRBJ1-1; D is unclear. Trimming pared 3 bases from V and 8 bases from J, leaving 14 bases between. Germline V CDR1 and CDR2: SGHNT, YYREEE (reference sequence). This CDR3 is built from 13 residues. In nucleotides, the CDR3 is TGTGCCAGCAGCTCAAACACGGGAGGGGAAGCTTTCTTT. Protein: CASSSNTGGEAFF.

This clone has only one observation. J is TRBJ2-7 and V is TRBV7-8; 7 positions match TRBD1. The CDR3 sequence is 13 residues long. V shed 5 bases and J 2 bases; nucleotides not matched to a gene: 3. In germline, CDR1 is SGHVS, CDR2 FQNEAQ. The CDR3 sequence is CASSAQGAYEQYF. For the CDR3, the DNA is TGTGCCAGCAGCGCCCAGGGGGCCTACGAGCAGTACTTC.

This sequence joins TRBV30 and TRBJ2-7; weak D call: TRBD1 (6 bases). The length of the CDR3 is 14 residues. V lost 4 bases and J 3 bases, leaving 16 bases between the germline ends. CDR1 is GTSNPN and CDR2 is SVGIG in the germline V gene (reference sequence). The CDR3 reads CAWNGFDRSYEQYF. The CDR3, as DNA: TGTGCCTGGAATGGTTTTGACAGGAGCTACGAGCAGTACTTC.

J is TRBJ2-3 and V is TRBV4-2; 8 bases line up with TRBD2. The CDR3 sequence is 15 residues long. Germline CDR1 LGHNA, CDR2 YNFKEQ. Trimming at V came to 5 bases and at J to 5 bases, leaving 9 bases not matched to a gene. The CDR3 region is CASSSGGAGEDTQYF. The CDR3 region has the DNA TGTGCCAGCAGCTCCGGGGGGGCTGGAGAAGATACGCAGTATTTT.

For the CDR3, the DNA is TGTGCCAGCAGCCTCGGGACAGGGGTATACACCATATATTTT. Its protein product is CASSLGTGVYTIYF. The chain has TRBV7-9 and TRBJ1-3, with 10 nucleotides matching TRBD1. The germline CDR1 and CDR2 sequences are SEHNR and FQNEAQ (reference sequence). V shed 5 bases, J shed 8 bases, and the junction held 6 bases outside the gene matches. This CDR3 contains 14 residues.

The chain uses TRBV19 and TRBJ2-1; D is undetermined. V was pared by 7 bases and J by 2 bases, with 15 bases between. The CDR3 length is 15 residues. Germline V gene sequence: CDR1 LNHDA, CDR2 SQIVND (reference sequence). The CDR3: CASNTLIPTYNEQFF. Here the CDR3 DNA reads TGTGCCAGTAACACCTTAATCCCCACCTACAATGAGCAGTTCTTC.

In nucleotides, the CDR3 is TGTGCCTGGGGATTGGGGGGGCAGACTGAAGCTTTCTTT. Translating it yields CAWGLGGQTEAFF. The chain links TRBV30 to TRBJ1-1; D is possibly TRBD1 (6 bases). The CDR3 contains 13 residues. V shed 5 bases and J shed 5 bases, with 15 bases lying between them. Germline values: CDR1 GTSNPN, CDR2 SVGIG (reference sequence).

V is TRBV19 and J is TRBJ1-6; maybe TRBD1 (5 bases). The CDR3 length is 15 residues. Germline V gives CDR1 LNHDA, CDR2 SQIVND (reference sequence). The V gene lost 4 bases and the J gene lost 9 bases, with 16 bases spanning the gap. CDR3 DNA: TGTGCCAGTAGTAAGGTGGGGCAGGGCAGTTCACCCCTCCACTTT. Translating it yields CASSKVGQGSSPLHF.

The gene calls are TRBV3-1 (or the pseudogene TRBV3-2) and TRBJ1-3; TRBD1 is a possible D gene (6 bases). Per the germline V gene, CDR1 is LGHDT and CDR2 is YNNKEL (reference sequence). The CDR3 totals 15 residues. Trimming removed 1 base at V and 4 bases at J, with 11 bases between. In nucleotides, the CDR3 is TGTGCCAGCAGCCAAGGCAGGGGCGGCGGAAACACCATATATTTT. It translates to CASSQGRGGGNTIYF.

This chain uses TRBV6-5 with TRBJ2-7; 8 positions match TRBD2. Germline trimming cut 6 bases from V and 2 bases from J; bases unmatched to any gene: 6. Germline CDR1 reads MNHEY; CDR2 reads SVGAGI. This CDR3 has 14 amino acids. The CDR3 reads CASRRGVLTYEQYF. The CDR3 DNA reads as TGTGCCAGCAGGCGGGGGGTCCTAACCTACGAGCAGTACTTC.

The chain recombines TRBV7-6 with TRBJ2-7, with 7 bases fitting TRBD1. CDR3 length: 15 residues. The germline CDR1 and CDR2 sequences are SGHVS and FNYEAQ. The ends lost 1 base at V and 0 bases at J; junction bases unmatched: 3. The CDR3 region is CASSLGQGLSYEQYF. CDR3 DNA sequence: TGTGCCAGCAGCTTAGGACAGGGCCTCTCCTACGAGCAGTACTTC.